The 32 T cell receptor beta chains reported below all come from one sample, sequenced in a study of T cell repertoires in cytomegalovirus infection. TCRdb re-derived calls from the reads in MiXCR, one entry per CDR3 protein. The sample records some 300,000 distinct CDR3 sequences, about 17% being singletons. The sequenced material came from PBMCs. Every receptor here comes from a human donor in good health (CMV status not recorded). Some clones in this sample may be carry-over from other donors' samples.

The CDR3 loop reads CASSPRTGFGYTF. The CDR3 nucleotides read TGTGCCAGCAGCCCCAGGACAGGGTTTGGCTACACCTTC. J is TRBJ1-2 and V is TRBV12-3 or TRBV12-4; 8 nucleotides align to TRBD1. V shed 6 bases, J shed 7 bases, and the junction held 7 bases outside the gene matches. There are 13 residues in the CDR3.

This clonotype was seen many times. This rearrangement joins TRBV25-1 to TRBJ2-2; maybe TRBD1 (6 bases). Trimming pared 4 bases from V and 1 base from J, leaving 10 bases between. This CDR3 has 15 residues. CDR1 is MGHDK and CDR2 is SYGVNS in the germline V gene. CDR3 sequence reads: CASSVTRGNTGELFF. The CDR3 nucleotides read TGTGCCAGCAGTGTAACCAGGGGGAACACCGGGGAGCTGTTTTTT.

This clonotype was recorded a few times. The rearrangement uses TRBV20-1 and TRBJ1-1; no reliable D call. The germline V and J ends were trimmed by 0 bases and 5 bases, with 10 bases remaining between them. The CDR3 is 13 amino acids. Germline lookup yields CDR1 DFQATT and CDR2 SNEGSKA (reference sequence). CDR3 bases: TGCAGTGCTAGAGATAACGGGGATACTGAAGCTTTCTTT. Translated, it gives CSARDNGDTEAFF.

The table lists this clonotype with many counts. The rearrangement links TRBV7-2 to TRBJ2-7; D gene unclear. The CDR3 covers 15 residues. V was clipped by 1 base and J by 4 bases, with 14 bases between them. From germline, CDR1 is SGHTA and CDR2 FQGNSA. Here the CDR3 DNA reads TGTGCCAGCAGCTTAGGATCGGTGGGCAGGTACGAGCAGTACTTC. Translation gives CASSLGSVGRYEQYF.

This clonotype was found many times. The chain carries TRBV20-1 and TRBJ2-7, with a possible D match to TRBD1 (5 bases). The CDR3 has 12 amino acids. In germline, CDR1 is DFQATT, CDR2 SNEGSKA (reference sequence). V lost 1 base and J 5 bases, leaving 9 bases between the germline ends. The CDR3 loop reads CSARGRGDEQYF. The CDR3 nucleotides read TGCAGTGCTAGAGGTAGGGGTGACGAGCAGTACTTC.

Ten or more counts support this clonotype. V usage is TRBV6-2 or TRBV6-3 and J usage is TRBJ2-6; D ambiguous. The CDR3 length is 15 residues. CDR1 and CDR2 (germline): MNHEY, SVGEGT. Between the trimmed V and J ends, which lost 6 bases and 0 bases, there was a span of 9 bases. The CDR3 coding sequence is TGTGCCAGCAGCAAACAGAGCTCTGGGGCCAACGTCCTGACTTTC. Protein: CASSKQSSGANVLTF.

This clonotype was counted at least ten times. The chain carries TRBV6-1 and TRBJ1-1, with a weak D call TRBD1 (5 bases). The length of the CDR3 is 13 residues. The V gene's germline CDR1 is MNHNS and CDR2 SASEGT. Trimming stripped 10 bases from V and 0 bases from J, with 12 bases between. For the CDR3, the DNA is TGTGCCACTACGACAGAGATGAACACTGAAGCTTTCTTT. Translated, it gives CATTTEMNTEAFF.

This clonotype showed up many times. The V call is TRBV12-3 or TRBV12-4, the J call TRBJ2-3; TRBD2 matches 13 bases. V trimming: 3 bases; J trimming: 4 bases; junction bases outside the gene matches: 7. This CDR3 spans 17 amino acids. CDR3 in amino acids: CASSFHLLAGGADTQYF. CDR3 in DNA: TGTGCCAGCAGTTTCCACCTACTAGCGGGGGGGGCAGATACGCAGTATTTT.

The chain has TRBV20-1 and TRBJ2-7; 9 bases map to TRBD1. There are 15 residues in the CDR3. The germline CDR1 and CDR2 sequences are DFQATT and SNEGSKA (reference sequence). The ends lost 6 bases at V and 3 bases at J; junction bases unmatched: 12. The CDR3: CSAPGLTGGNYEQYF. The CDR3 coding sequence is TGCAGTGCCCCAGGTCTGACAGGGGGGAACTACGAGCAGTACTTC.

In this sample, this clonotype turned up a few times. The chain is built from TRBV7-2 and TRBJ2-7; 7 positions agree with TRBD1. CDR1 is SGHTA, CDR2 FQGNSA, per germline. The CDR3 spans 15 residues. J gave up 4 bases and V 1 base, and 7 bases lay outside the gene matches. CDR3 region: CASSLGGQLQYEQYF. In DNA, the CDR3 is TGTGCCAGCAGCTTAGGGGGACAGCTACAATACGAGCAGTACTTC.

This clonotype was picked up many times. This chain connects TRBV7-2 to TRBJ1-1; the match to TRBD1 covers 8 bases. The CDR3 length is 13 residues. V shed 8 bases and J 4 bases; nucleotides not matched to a gene: 6. In germline, CDR1 is SGHTA, CDR2 FQGNSA. The CDR3 DNA is TGTGCCAGCGTCCGGACAGGGATCACTGAAGCTTTCTTT. Its protein is CASVRTGITEAFF.

This clonotype was counted many times. The chain joins TRBV27 to TRBJ2-7, with 9 bases fitting TRBD1. J gave up 6 bases and V 10 bases, and 10 bases lay outside the gene matches. Germline V gives CDR1 MNHEY, CDR2 SMNVEV (reference sequence). The CDR3 covers 13 residues. Here the CDR3 reads CATSTGGSSEQYF. The CDR3 DNA reads as TGTGCCACCTCGACAGGGGGAAGCTCCGAGCAGTACTTC.

This clonotype was recorded a few times. This chain joins TRBV4-2 and TRBJ2-1; TRBD2 matches 9 bases. J gave up 8 bases and V 4 bases, and 12 bases lay outside the gene matches. The CDR3 has 16 amino acids. Germline assignment: CDR1 LGHNA and CDR2 YNFKEQ. This CDR3 reads CASSPGSTSGPDEQFF. CDR3 nucleotides: TGTGCCAGCAGCCCGGGGTCCACTAGCGGGCCCGATGAGCAGTTCTTC.

About this clonotype: The junction and the germline gene differ at one end; a read error may be behind it. V gene TRBV6-2 or TRBV6-3 combines with J gene TRBJ2-7, with D unresolved. This CDR3 is 14 amino acids long. Germline V CDR1 and CDR2: MNHEY, SVGEGT. The CDR3 bases are TGTGCCAGCGGAGTCGCTGCAAGCTCCTACGAGCTGTACTTC. This sequence encodes CASGVAASSYELYF.

The chain joins TRBV6-5 to TRBJ2-5, with D tentatively TRBD1 (6 bases). Per germline, CDR1 MNHEY and CDR2 SVGAGI. Trimming cost V 2 bases and J 5 bases, with 18 bases left between them. This CDR3 is 16 amino acids long. CDR3 DNA: TGTGCCAGCAGTTACGGGTTCGGGACAACCGGGGAGACCCAGTACTTC. Translated: CASSYGFGTTGETQYF.

The chain employs TRBV9 and TRBJ2-1; 10 bases line up with TRBD2. This CDR3 is built from 16 residues. After removal of 3 bases from V and 2 bases from J, the junction contained 5 bases not matched to a gene. CDR1 is SGDLS, CDR2 YYNGEE, per germline. The CDR3 loop reads CASSETGTSAYNEQFF. CDR3 nucleotide sequence: TGTGCCAGCAGCGAAACTGGGACTAGCGCCTACAATGAGCAGTTCTTC.

This clonotype came up many times. This sequence joins TRBV5-1 and TRBJ1-1; 7 bases agree with TRBD1. This CDR3 spans 13 amino acids. Trimming removed 4 bases from V and 7 bases from J; junction bases left unmatched: 7. Germline V gene lookup returns CDR1 SGHRS and CDR2 YFSETQ. In nucleotides, the CDR3 is TGCGCCAGCAGCCCTAGACAGGGTGGTGAAGCTTTCTTT. Translated, it gives CASSPRQGGEAFF.

The sample holds a few counts of this clonotype. The chain combines TRBV27 with TRBJ2-2; D remains unclear. From germline, CDR1 is MNHEY and CDR2 SMNVEV (reference sequence). There are 14 residues in the CDR3. Trimming cost V 4 bases and J 3 bases, with 9 bases left between them. The CDR3 sequence: CASSYLGYTGELFF. The CDR3 DNA is TGTGCCAGCAGTTACCTTGGCTACACCGGGGAGCTGTTTTTT.

This clonotype came up a few times. The chain combines TRBV6-1 with TRBJ2-5; a possible D gene is TRBD1 (5 bases). Germline-derived CDR1 and CDR2 are MNHNS and SASEGT. V lost 5 bases and J 4 bases, leaving 11 bases between the germline ends. This CDR3 spans 13 amino acids. The CDR3, as DNA: TGTGCCAGCAGTAGTGGGGCTTCAGAGACCCAGTACTTC. Translation: CASSSGASETQYF.

This clonotype has only a few counts. The rearrangement uses TRBV4-2 and TRBJ1-5, with 11 bases matching TRBD1. The germline CDR1 and CDR2 sequences are LGHNA and YNFKEQ. The trim removed 4 bases at V and 7 bases at J, leaving 6 bases unmatched. The CDR3 is made up of 15 amino acids. The CDR3, as DNA: TGTGCCAGCAGCCGGGACAGGGGGACAAACCAGCCCCAGCATTTT. This codes for CASSRDRGTNQPQHF.

In the case of this clonotype: At one of its ends the junction is not consistent with the germline gene, which may arise from a read error. The chain uses TRBV12-3 or TRBV12-4 and TRBJ1-5, with 9 bases aligning to TRBD1. This CDR3 region has 12 residues. The CDR3 DNA reads as TGTGCCAGCAGATCCCGAGGGGGGACAGGGTATTTT. It translates to CASRSRGGTGYF.

This clonotype occurred many times. This chain connects TRBV7-9 to TRBJ1-4; 8 bases match TRBD1. CDR1 SEHNR and CDR2 FQNEAQ come from the germline V gene (reference sequence). This CDR3 has 22 amino acids. The ends lost 1 base at V and 7 bases at J; junction bases unmatched: 26. CDR3 in DNA: TGTGCCAGCAGCTTAGAGTTTTGGATTCTCCGGGACAGGCCAAAACTGCGTGAAAAACTGTTTTTT. Protein: CASSLEFWILRDRPKLREKLFF.

V is TRBV18 and J is TRBJ2-2; TRBD1 is a possible D gene (6 bases). The germline V gene encodes CDR1 KGHSH and CDR2 LQKENI. The CDR3 is 17 amino acids. The V gene lost 4 bases and the J gene lost 7 bases, with 22 bases spanning the gap. The CDR3 DNA reads TGTGCCAGCTCACTACGGACGACAGGACAAACGGGCGGGGAGCTGTTTTTT. This encodes CASSLRTTGQTGGELFF.

Many counts were recorded for this clonotype. The V call is TRBV19, the J call TRBJ1-1, with D possibly matching TRBD1 (6 bases). Trimming cost V 3 bases and J 2 bases, with 19 bases left between them. CDR1 is LNHDA, CDR2 SQIVND, per germline (reference sequence). The CDR3 totals 17 residues. The CDR3 loop is CASSIRGGSLVNTEAFF. CDR3 nucleotide sequence: TGTGCCAGTAGTATTCGCGGGGGCTCGTTGGTAAACACTGAAGCTTTCTTT.

V and J are TRBV6-5 and TRBJ1-1, with no clear D. The CDR3 is made up of 18 amino acids. Trimming cost V 3 bases and J 0 bases, with 20 bases left between them. In germline, CDR1 is MNHEY, CDR2 SVGAGI. The DNA of the CDR3 is TGTGCCAGCAGTTATAAGGGTCTTAGGAGCTACATGAACACTGAAGCTTTCTTT. As protein: CASSYKGLRSYMNTEAFF.

The rearrangement links TRBV20-1 to TRBJ2-3; 7 bases are shared with TRBD1. Trimming at V came to 6 bases and at J to 7 bases, leaving 10 bases not matched to a gene. Germline assignment: CDR1 DFQATT and CDR2 SNEGSKA (reference sequence). The CDR3 is 13 amino acids. DNA for the CDR3: TGCAGTGCCCGGGACAGCAGTGTGAATACGCAGTATTTT. Translating gives CSARDSSVNTQYF.

This chain joins TRBV28 and TRBJ1-5, with TRBD1 matching 8 bases. From germline, CDR1 is MDHEN and CDR2 SYDVKM. The CDR3 runs to 17 residues. With 2 bases clipped from V and 1 base from J, the junction kept 7 bases outside the gene matches. The CDR3 loop reads CASSLPGQGRSNQPQHF. Written as DNA, the CDR3 is TGTGCCAGCAGTTTACCCGGACAGGGTCGAAGCAATCAGCCCCAGCATTTT.

There are many counts of this clonotype. V gene TRBV7-9 combines with J gene TRBJ2-7; TRBD2 matches 8 bases. This CDR3 is built from 16 residues. J lost 2 bases, V lost 0 bases, and 6 bases had no gene match. The germline CDR1 and CDR2 sequences are SEHNR and FQNEAQ (reference sequence). The CDR3 DNA reads as TGTGCCAGCAGCTTAGCACAGGGACTAGGCACCTACGAGCAGTACTTC. Its protein product is CASSLAQGLGTYEQYF.

This clonotype was seen ten or more times. CDR3 loop: CASSYPTTGETRDEQFF. CDR3 DNA: TGTGCCAGCAGTTACCCAACGACGGGGGAAACGAGGGATGAGCAGTTCTTC. The chain carries TRBV6-6 and TRBJ2-1; maybe TRBD2 (6 bases). The length of the CDR3 is 17 residues. Germline V lookup: CDR1 MNHNY, CDR2 SVGAGI (reference sequence). The V and J ends lost 2 bases and 8 bases respectively, with 22 bases between them.

The chain carries TRBV4-3 and TRBJ2-3, with D perhaps assigned TRBD1 or TRBD2 (5 bases each). This CDR3 is 19 amino acids long. In germline, CDR1 is LGHNA, CDR2 YSLEER. Trimming left V 3 bases short and J 0 bases short, with 22 bases between. The CDR3 is CASSHSKPRRGTSTDTQYF. DNA for the CDR3: TGCGCCAGCAGCCACTCTAAACCCCGACGGGGCACTAGCACAGATACGCAGTATTTT.

This clonotype was seen more than once but under ten times. Compared with germline, one end of the junction differs, possibly owing to a read error. The chain uses TRBV10-3 and TRBJ2-5, with a weak D call TRBD1 (5 bases). This CDR3 region has 12 residues. CDR1 and CDR2 (germline): ENHRY, SYGVKD. CDR3: CATGQPQDTQYF. Written as DNA, the CDR3 is TGTGCCACTGGACAACCCCAAGACACCCAGTACTTC.

V usage is TRBV7-8 and J usage is TRBJ1-1; 7 bases agree with TRBD1. Germline CDR1 reads SGHVS; CDR2 reads FQNEAQ. The CDR3 is 14 amino acids. V lost 1 base to trimming and J lost 4 bases; unmatched junction nucleotides: 3. The CDR3 loop reads CASSLVQGSTEAFF. CDR3 nucleotides: TGTGCCAGCAGCTTAGTACAGGGGAGCACTGAAGCTTTCTTT.